This TCR beta chain was found in a study of T cells expressing NK-cell markers. At the level of the study: Each TCR beta repertoire originated in sorted T cells that were CD3+CD56+NKG2C+, CD3+CD56+NKG2C- or CD3+CD56-NKG2C+.

TCRdb reanalyzed the 5' RACE reads, giving one entry per CDR3 protein sequence and no DNA. The table lists 440,000 or so distinct CDR3 sequences. The TCR originated in a woman between 18 and 70 years old in good health. Sequencing input: blood T cells: a sorted CD56 or NKG2C T cell subset, CD4+ or CD8+ T cells, or bulk PBMC T cells (not recorded which).

The CDR3 spells CASSWDSNQPQHF. The chain carries TRBV5-1 and TRBJ1-5. The CDR3 contains 13 residues. Germline CDR1 is SGHRS and CDR2 is YFSETQ.